Below are 23 T cell receptor beta chains sequenced from a single sample in a study of T cells of healthy individuals. TCRdb processed the 5' RACE reads anew with MiXCR; each CDR3 protein has one entry. The table lists 60,000 to 70,000 distinct CDR3 sequences, 15% to 20% of them singletons. These receptors came from a human donor in good health.

This clonotype was observed many times. The chain employs TRBV5-1 and TRBJ1-1; D is unresolved. The CDR3 spans 14 residues. The V end lost 0 bases, the J end lost 0 bases, and 6 bases lay between the germline ends. The germline CDR1 and CDR2 sequences are SGHRS and YFSETQ. CDR3 protein: CASSLATLNTEAFF. CDR3 nucleotides: TGCGCCAGCAGCTTGGCCACACTGAACACTGAAGCTTTCTTT.

In this sample, this clonotype turned up a few times. The rearrangement uses TRBV7-6 and TRBJ1-2, with D possibly being TRBD1 (6 bases). The CDR3 contains 13 residues. Trimming shortened V by 1 base and J by 7 bases, and 10 bases separated the two germline ends. Germline CDR1 reads SGHVS; CDR2 reads FNYEAQ. CDR3 sequence (DNA): TGTGCCAGCAGCTTAGGGGGGCCGGGTGGCTACACCTTC. It codes for CASSLGGPGGYTF.

Many counts were recorded for this clonotype. The genes are TRBV12-3 or TRBV12-4 and TRBJ1-1; D unclear. The CDR3 is made up of 15 amino acids. Deletions cut 4 bases from V and 5 bases from J, with 17 bases between. In DNA form, the CDR3 reads TGTGCCAGCAGTTCGAGGGAATCCCGAGGGACTGAAGCTTTCTTT. It codes for CASSSRESRGTEAFF.

This clonotype has more than one count but fewer than ten. Sequence at one end of the junction differs from germline and may be a read error. The chain employs TRBV7-9 and TRBJ1-5; possibly TRBD1 for D (6 bases). The germline V gene has CDR1 SEHNR and CDR2 FQNEAQ (reference sequence). There are 14 residues in the CDR3. The CDR3 coding sequence is TGTGCCAGCAGCCAGGACAGCTTCAATCAGCCCCAGAATTTT. It yields the protein CASSQDSFNQPQNF.

This clonotype showed up many times. The chain couples TRBV7-9 to TRBJ1-5; the match to TRBD1 covers 12 bases. V was clipped by 2 bases and J by 5 bases; unmatched bases: 4. This CDR3 is 16 amino acids long. Germline values: CDR1 SEHNR, CDR2 FQNEAQ (reference sequence). This CDR3 reads CASSLTGQGADQPQHF. The CDR3 nucleotides read TGTGCCAGCAGCTTAACGGGACAGGGGGCTGATCAGCCCCAGCATTTT.

The chain joins TRBV28 to TRBJ1-6, with D unclear. This CDR3 comprises 15 residues. Trimming pared 3 bases from V and 2 bases from J, leaving 8 bases between. Germline V lookup: CDR1 MDHEN, CDR2 SYDVKM. This CDR3 reads CASSFSGAYNSPLHF. The CDR3 bases are TGTGCCAGCAGTTTCTCAGGCGCCTATAATTCACCCCTCCACTTT. Full variable domain (rest looked up from reference TRBV28 and TRBJ1-6): DVKVTQSSRYLVKRTGEKVFLECVQDMDHENMFWYRQDPGLGLRLIYFSYDVKMKEKGDIPEGYSVSREKKERFSLILESASTNQTSMYLCASSFSGAYNSPLHFGNGTRLTVT.

This clonotype was counted a few times. The gene calls are TRBV7-3 and TRBJ1-1; D remains ambiguous. The V gene lost 2 bases and the J gene lost 3 bases, with 7 bases spanning the gap. Germline CDR1 SGHTA, CDR2 FQGTGA. CDR3 size: 13 residues. The CDR3 nucleotides read TGTGCCAGCAGCTTATTCCTTGACACTGAAGCTTTCTTT. Translating gives CASSLFLDTEAFF.

This clonotype was counted a few times. The V and J genes are TRBV5-6 and TRBJ2-5, with TRBD2 matching over 13 bases. J gave up 2 bases and V 0 bases, and 1 base lay outside the gene matches. The CDR3 is 16 amino acids. Germline values: CDR1 SGHDT, CDR2 YYEEEE. The CDR3 protein is CASSLELAGGQETQYF. For the CDR3, the DNA is TGTGCCAGCAGCTTGGAACTAGCGGGGGGGCAAGAGACCCAGTACTTC. Full variable domain (missing parts from reference TRBV5-6 and TRBJ2-5): DAGVTQSPTHLIKTRGQQVTLRCSPKSGHDTVSWYQQALGQGPQFIFQYYEEEERQRGNFPDRFSGHQFPNYSSELNVNALLLGDSALYLCASSLELAGGQETQYFGPGTRLLVL.

This clonotype occurred many times. The rearrangement links TRBV3-1 to TRBJ1-5; D may be TRBD1 (5 bases). V shed 1 base and J shed 3 bases, with 10 bases lying between them. CDR1 is LGHDT and CDR2 is YNNKEL in the germline V gene (reference sequence). There are 15 residues in the CDR3. CDR3 coding DNA: TGTGCCAGCAGCCAAGGATGGGGGTCCAATCAGCCCCAGCATTTT. It codes for CASSQGWGSNQPQHF.

A few counts support this clonotype. This sequence joins TRBV5-3 and TRBJ2-1, with TRBD1 matching 7 bases. TRBV5-3 is an open reading frame whose function is uncertain. This CDR3 is built from 20 residues. V shed 1 base and J 0 bases; nucleotides not matched to a gene: 16. The CDR3 loop reads CARSLSVRGNRTSSYNEQFF. In DNA form, the CDR3 reads TGTGCCAGAAGCTTGTCAGTCAGGGGGAATCGGACGAGCTCCTACAATGAGCAGTTCTTC.

This clonotype was seen ten or more times. V gene TRBV19 combines with J gene TRBJ2-1; TRBD2 agrees at 8 bases. This CDR3 has 16 residues. Unmatched junction bases numbered 10, after V lost 3 bases and J lost 6 bases. CDR1 LNHDA and CDR2 SQIVND come from the germline V gene (reference sequence). The DNA of the CDR3 is TGTGCCAGTAGTATGTTTCGCCGAGCGGGAGTCAATGAGCAGTTCTTC. Protein sequence: CASSMFRRAGVNEQFF.

In this sample, this clonotype turned up a few times. V usage is TRBV7-9 and J usage is TRBJ2-7; D may be TRBD1 (6 bases). CDR3 length equals 13 residues. Per the germline V gene, CDR1 is SEHNR and CDR2 is FQNEAQ (reference sequence). The V end was cut by 4 bases, the J end by 8 bases, with 15 bases between. CDR3 coding DNA: TGTGCCAGCAGCTCAGGGGTGGGACGTCAGCAGTACTTC. Translated: CASSSGVGRQQYF. Combining the CDR3 with reference TRBV7-9 and TRBJ2-7 gives the whole variable domain DTGVSQNPRHKITKRGQNVTFRCDPISEHNRLYWYRQTLGQGPEFLTYFQNEAQLEKSRLLSDRFSAERPKGSFSTLEIQRTEQGDSAMYLCASSSGVGRQQYFGPGTRLTVT.

The rearrangement uses TRBV7-2 and TRBJ2-3; no firm D call. The CDR3 is 15 residues long. V shed 1 base and J shed 2 bases, with 10 bases lying between them. The germline gives CDR1 SGHTA, CDR2 FQGNSA. The CDR3 sequence is CASSLDYGDTDTQYF. The CDR3 DNA sequence: TGTGCCAGCAGCTTAGACTATGGCGACACAGATACGCAGTATTTT.

Ten or more counts support this clonotype. The V and J genes are TRBV5-6 and TRBJ2-2; 8 bases match TRBD2. The CDR3 is made up of 16 amino acids. The V gene end was trimmed by 2 bases and the J gene end by 4 bases; junction bases not matched to a gene: 7. Germline lookup yields CDR1 SGHDT and CDR2 YYEEEE. The CDR3, as DNA: TGTGCCAGCAGCTTCGAGCGGGGGCAAACCACCGGGGAGCTGTTTTTT. Translated, it gives CASSFERGQTTGELFF.

This clonotype came up many times. V is TRBV20-1 and J is TRBJ2-3; D not certain. The CDR3 is made up of 12 amino acids. Germline V gene sequence: CDR1 DFQATT, CDR2 SNEGSKA (reference sequence). V shed 0 bases and J shed 5 bases, with 6 bases lying between them. The CDR3 loop reads CSARDGIDTQYF. Written as DNA, the CDR3 is TGCAGTGCTAGAGATGGAATAGATACGCAGTATTTT.

The sample holds a few counts of this clonotype. The chain joins TRBV5-6 to TRBJ2-6; no reliable D call. The CDR3 length is 14 residues. Germline loops: CDR1 SGHDT, CDR2 YYEEEE. Trimming stripped 0 bases from V and 7 bases from J, with 8 bases between. CDR3 amino acids: CASSLVGVANVLTF. The CDR3 DNA sequence: TGTGCCAGCAGCTTGGTTGGGGTAGCCAACGTCCTGACTTTC. The variable domain in full, with the rest retrieved from reference TRBV5-6 and TRBJ2-6, is DAGVTQSPTHLIKTRGQQVTLRCSPKSGHDTVSWYQQALGQGPQFIFQYYEEEERQRGNFPDRFSGHQFPNYSSELNVNALLLGDSALYLCASSLVGVANVLTFGAGSRLTVL.

The rearrangement uses TRBV5-4 and TRBJ1-6; 10 bases line up with TRBD1. The CDR3 loop spans 15 amino acids. CDR1 and CDR2 (germline): SGHNT, YYREEE (reference sequence). The junction had 5 bases not matched to a gene; V was cut back by 4 bases and J by 7 bases. The CDR3 region has the DNA TGTGCCAGCAGCCCCACGGACAGGGGGAATTCACCCCTCCACTTT. This translates into CASSPTDRGNSPLHF.

V gene TRBV27 combines with J gene TRBJ1-2; tentative D call: TRBD1 (6 bases). V lost 3 bases and J lost 8, with 10 bases in between. The CDR3 length is 12 residues. Germline CDR1 MNHEY, CDR2 SMNVEV (reference sequence). CDR3 protein: CASSFGGRGYTF. In DNA, the CDR3 is TGTGCCAGCAGTTTTGGGGGGCGAGGCTACACCTTC.

In its sample, this clonotype was seen many times. The chain couples TRBV6-5 to TRBJ1-5, with a tentative D call TRBD1 (5 bases). The CDR3 is 15 residues long. V lost 6 bases and J 7 bases, leaving 19 bases between the germline ends. Germline V gene data show CDR1 as MNHEY and CDR2 as SVGAGI. In DNA, the CDR3 is TGTGCCAGCAGCCCCGGGACTCTGAGCCTCCAGCCCCAGCATTTT. It is translated as CASSPGTLSLQPQHF.

The rearrangement uses TRBV6-1 and TRBJ2-2; D might be TRBD1 or TRBD2, each matching 5 bases. Germline V gene lookup returns CDR1 MNHNS and CDR2 SASEGT. V was cut by 2 bases and J by 3 bases, with 10 bases left in between. The CDR3 has 15 amino acids. The CDR3 nucleotides read TGTGCCAGCAGTGAAAGGGACCCGTACACCGGGGAGCTGTTTTTT. This sequence encodes CASSERDPYTGELFF.

This clonotype has ten or more counts. This chain uses TRBV7-9 with TRBJ2-7; the D gene is possibly TRBD1 (7 bases). The germline V and J ends were trimmed by 7 bases and 3 bases, with 19 bases remaining between them. The CDR3 runs to 15 residues. The germline gives CDR1 SEHNR, CDR2 FQNEAQ (reference sequence). The CDR3 DNA follows: TGTGCCAGCACCACGCCCGCGGGACAGTACTACGAGCAGTACTTC. It yields the protein CASTTPAGQYYEQYF.

This clonotype was seen ten or more times. This rearrangement joins TRBV7-3 to TRBJ2-1, with 10 bases fitting TRBD2. The length of the CDR3 is 17 residues. Germline CDR1 reads SGHTA; CDR2 reads FQGTGA. The V segment lost 4 bases and the J segment 3 bases; nucleotides outside the gene matches: 9. CDR3 nucleotides: TGTGCCAGCAGCTCCACACAAGCGGGAGGGAGCTACAATGAGCAGTTCTTC. Amino acids: CASSSTQAGGSYNEQFF.

This clonotype was found many times. J is TRBJ2-3 and V is TRBV14; D not certain. Germline V gene data show CDR1 as SGHDN and CDR2 as FVKESK. The CDR3 contains 15 residues. The V end was cut by 1 base, the J end by 0 bases, with 8 bases between. The CDR3 is CASSQGTVSTDTQYF. Written as DNA, the CDR3 is TGTGCCAGCAGCCAAGGAACGGTTAGCACAGATACGCAGTATTTT.